Below are 28 T cell receptor beta chains sequenced from a single sample in a study of human T cells and chemical hapten exposure. Time point: healthy volunteer bleed at 2 weeks. Total RNA was isolated from unfractionated whole blood. MiXCR, applied by TCRdb to the RACE reads, yields one record per CDR3 protein. The data contain 130,000 or so distinct CDR3 sequences, 8.5% to 9.5% of them seen just once; the ten biggest clones take up approximately 2%. Sequencing input: whole blood. These receptors came from a male donor in good health. Some clones in this sample may be carry-over from other donors' samples.

V is TRBV5-1 and J is TRBJ2-5; 12 nucleotides match TRBD2. This CDR3 contains 17 residues. Trimming at V came to 0 bases and at J to 2 bases, leaving 5 bases not matched to a gene. CDR1 is SGHRS and CDR2 is YFSETQ in the germline V gene. CDR3 coding DNA: TGCGCCAGCAGCTTGGAGGCTAGCGGGGGGGCACAAGAGACCCAGTACTTC. Its translation: CASSLEASGGAQETQYF.

This clonotype was counted many times. Here the CDR3 reads CASSPGTGVDEQYF. In DNA form, the CDR3 reads TGTGCCAGCAGTCCCGGGACAGGGGTCGACGAGCAGTACTTC. The V and J genes are TRBV7-2 and TRBJ2-7, with 10 bases matching TRBD1. The V segment lost 6 bases and the J segment 5 bases; nucleotides outside the gene matches: 7. CDR1 and CDR2 from the germline V gene are SGHTA and FQGNSA. CDR3 size: 14 residues.

The rearrangement links TRBV19 to TRBJ1-5; weak D call: TRBD1 (5 bases). This CDR3 spans 16 amino acids. V gave up 3 bases and J gave up 0 bases, with 12 bases separating them. Germline loops: CDR1 LNHDA, CDR2 SQIVND (reference sequence). The DNA of the CDR3 is TGTGCCAGTAGTATGCTTACAGGTAATAGCAATCAGCCCCAGCATTTT. Translation: CASSMLTGNSNQPQHF.

V gene TRBV20-1 combines with J gene TRBJ1-4; 7 positions agree with TRBD1. This CDR3 has 16 residues. The J segment lost 2 bases and the V segment lost 1 base, leaving 7 bases of the junction unmatched. Per germline, CDR1 DFQATT and CDR2 SNEGSKA (reference sequence). The CDR3 loop reads CSARGAGGTTNEKLFF. The CDR3 DNA follows: TGCAGTGCTAGAGGTGCAGGGGGGACCACTAATGAAAAACTGTTTTTT.

This clonotype was picked up a small number of times. The chain links TRBV18 to TRBJ2-7, with D unclear. Germline CDR1 reads KGHSH; CDR2 reads LQKENI. This CDR3 spans 15 amino acids. V was cut by 0 bases and J by 2 bases, with 11 bases left in between. The CDR3 sequence: CASSPPNYSAYEQYF. The CDR3 bases are TGTGCCAGCTCACCACCGAACTACAGCGCCTACGAGCAGTACTTC. Full variable domain (remainder filled in from reference TRBV18 and TRBJ2-7): NAGVMQNPRHLVRRRGQEARLRCSPMKGHSHVYWYRQLPEEGLKFMVYLQKENIIDESGMPKERFSAEFPKEGPSILRIQQVVRGDSAAYFCASSPPNYSAYEQYFGPGTRLTVT.

The rearrangement joins TRBV2 to TRBJ1-6; possibly TRBD1 for D (6 bases). Per the germline V gene, CDR1 is SNHLY and CDR2 is FYNNEI. Trimming left V 3 bases short and J 3 bases short, with 6 bases between. The CDR3 consists of 14 residues. The CDR3 protein is CASSEDSYNSPLHF. The CDR3 DNA reads TGTGCCAGCAGTGAGGACAGCTATAATTCACCCCTCCACTTT. Complete variable domain (other parts from reference TRBV2 and TRBJ1-6): EPEVTQTPSHQVTQMGQEVILRCVPISNHLYFYWYRQILGQKVEFLVSFYNNEISEKSEIFDDQFSVERPDGSNFTLKIRSTKLEDSAMYFCASSEDSYNSPLHFGNGTRLTVT.

The table lists this clonotype with a few counts. The J gene is TRBJ2-7, the V gene TRBV29-1, with D maybe TRBD2 (6 bases). V lost 5 bases and J 0 bases, leaving 11 bases between the germline ends. The CDR3 contains 13 residues. Germline lookup yields CDR1 SQVTM and CDR2 ANQGSEA. This CDR3 is CSVMLAPSYEQYF. CDR3 bases: TGCAGCGTTATGCTAGCGCCCTCCTACGAGCAGTACTTC.

The table lists this clonotype with many counts. The V and J genes are TRBV29-1 and TRBJ2-2; TRBD1 might be the D (6 bases). V shed 5 bases and J shed 2 bases, with 18 bases lying between them. Germline assignment: CDR1 SQVTM and CDR2 ANQGSEA. The CDR3 is 16 residues long. The CDR3 reads CSVQPWAGDNTGELFF. DNA for the CDR3: TGCAGCGTTCAACCCTGGGCAGGGGATAACACCGGGGAGCTGTTTTTT.

The V call is TRBV5-5, the J call TRBJ2-7, with 7 bases matching TRBD1. Germline V lookup: CDR1 SGHKS, CDR2 YYEKEE (reference sequence). J lost 7 bases, V lost 5 bases, and 9 bases had no gene match. The CDR3 is made up of 13 amino acids. This CDR3 is CASSPVRGQEQYF. CDR3 nucleotide sequence: TGTGCCAGCAGTCCTGTTAGGGGGCAGGAGCAGTACTTC.

This clonotype was observed a handful of times. The genes are TRBV5-4 and TRBJ2-3; D not resolved. V was trimmed by 0 bases and J by 2 bases, leaving 10 bases between them. Per germline, CDR1 SGHNT and CDR2 YYREEE (reference sequence). The CDR3 contains 15 residues. This CDR3 reads CASSLGRQITDTQYF. The CDR3 nucleotides are TGTGCCAGCAGCTTGGGTAGACAAATCACAGATACGCAGTATTTT.

Only a few counts were recorded for this clonotype. This chain joins TRBV5-1 and TRBJ2-1; D may be TRBD1 (6 bases). The CDR3 contains 13 residues. V lost 4 bases to trimming and J lost 4 bases, with 9 bases between them. Germline V gene data show CDR1 as SGHRS and CDR2 as YFSETQ. The CDR3 sequence is CASSRTEYNEQFF. For the CDR3, the DNA is TGCGCCAGCAGCCGGACAGAGTACAATGAGCAGTTCTTC.

This clonotype was observed a few times. The V and J genes are TRBV7-9 and TRBJ2-3; D is perhaps TRBD1 or TRBD2 (5 bases each). This CDR3 is 17 amino acids long. From germline, CDR1 is SEHNR and CDR2 FQNEAQ (reference sequence). Trimming left V 5 bases short and J 0 bases short, with 18 bases between. As DNA, the CDR3 is TGTGCCAGCAGCCCACCGGGCGGGCAGGGAAGCACAGATACGCAGTATTTT. Encoded protein: CASSPPGGQGSTDTQYF.

This clonotype was observed a few times. The chain couples TRBV20-1 to TRBJ1-3; D unclear. V was clipped by 3 bases and J by 4 bases, with 10 bases between them. This CDR3 has 13 amino acids. The germline V gene encodes CDR1 DFQATT and CDR2 SNEGSKA (reference sequence). The CDR3 is CSARFSLGNTIYF. For the CDR3, the DNA is TGCAGTGCTAGGTTTTCGCTCGGAAACACCATATATTTT.

The J gene is TRBJ2-1, the V gene TRBV19; weak D call: TRBD2 (7 bases). Deletions cut 3 bases from V and 6 bases from J, with 9 bases between. The germline CDR1 and CDR2 sequences are LNHDA and SQIVND (reference sequence). The CDR3 covers 13 residues. The CDR3 DNA reads TGTGCCAGTAGTATCGCGGGGGCCAATGAGCAGTTCTTC. Its translation: CASSIAGANEQFF.

In its sample, this clonotype was seen many times. The chain combines TRBV12-5 with TRBJ1-2, with TRBD1 identical over 10 bases. Per the germline V gene, CDR1 is LGHNT and CDR2 is FRNRAP. Losses at the gene ends were 6 bases for V and 4 bases for J; bases not matched to a gene: 8. This CDR3 comprises 15 residues. The CDR3 region has the DNA TGTGCTAGTGGAAACACGGACAGGGGGTCCTATGGCTACACCTTC. The encoded protein is CASGNTDRGSYGYTF.

This chain uses TRBV12-3 or TRBV12-4 with TRBJ2-1; TRBD1 matches at 7 bases. The J segment lost 7 bases and the V segment lost 2 bases, leaving 14 bases of the junction unmatched. The CDR3 runs to 17 residues. CDR3 sequence reads: CASSLPFRQGRGNEQFF. For the CDR3, the DNA is TGTGCCAGCAGTTTACCCTTTAGACAGGGACGGGGAAATGAGCAGTTCTTC.

This clonotype has a count of ten or more. J is TRBJ1-1 and V is TRBV9; TRBD1 matches at 12 bases. J gave up 4 bases and V 7 bases, and 5 bases lay outside the gene matches. Germline CDR1 reads SGDLS; CDR2 reads YYNGEE. There are 14 residues in the CDR3. The DNA of the CDR3 is TGTGCCAGCGGGACAGGGGGCGCCGGCACTGAAGCTTTCTTT. It yields the protein CASGTGGAGTEAFF.

This clonotype appeared many times. The V gene is TRBV5-4, the J gene TRBJ1-1; D not certain. CDR3 length: 13 residues. Germline values: CDR1 SGHNT, CDR2 YYREEE (reference sequence). Trimming shortened V by 4 bases and J by 3 bases, and 10 bases separated the two germline ends. The CDR3 nucleotides read TGTGCCAGCAGCCTTCCCCGGGACACTGAAGCTTTCTTT. Translating it yields CASSLPRDTEAFF.

The genes are TRBV6-2 or TRBV6-3 and TRBJ1-5; 9 bases are shared with TRBD1. The length of the CDR3 is 15 residues. The germline CDR1 and CDR2 sequences are MNHEY and SVGEGT. The V segment lost 7 bases and the J segment 7 bases; nucleotides outside the gene matches: 11. The chain's CDR3 is CASTNPGQGEQPQHF. The CDR3 nucleotides are TGTGCCAGCACCAACCCGGGACAGGGTGAACAGCCCCAGCATTTT.

This clonotype was seen a few times. This rearrangement joins TRBV5-4 to TRBJ2-6; D is uncertain. This CDR3 has 17 residues. Germline-derived CDR1 and CDR2 are SGHNT and YYREEE (reference sequence). The V gene lost 0 bases and the J gene lost 0 bases, with 10 bases spanning the gap. This chain's CDR3 is CASSLGERDSGANVLTF. The CDR3 nucleotides read TGTGCCAGCAGCTTGGGGGAACGAGACTCTGGGGCCAACGTCCTGACTTTC.

This clonotype has more than one count but fewer than ten. The V call is TRBV9, the J call TRBJ2-2; D is unclear. Germline V gene sequence: CDR1 SGDLS, CDR2 YYNGEE. The CDR3 is made up of 12 amino acids. Trimming shortened V by 4 bases and J by 1 base, and 2 bases separated the two germline ends. The CDR3 here is CASSQNTGELFF. CDR3 sequence (DNA): TGTGCCAGCAGCCAGAACACCGGGGAGCTGTTTTTT.

Many counts were recorded for this clonotype. The chain employs TRBV3-1 and TRBJ1-3; tentatively, D is TRBD1 (5 bases). Per germline, CDR1 LGHDT and CDR2 YNNKEL (reference sequence). The V and J ends lost 4 bases and 0 bases respectively, with 13 bases between them. This CDR3 is built from 16 residues. The CDR3: CASSLGPGASGNTIYF. The CDR3 DNA is TGTGCCAGCAGCCTGGGGCCAGGAGCCTCTGGAAACACCATATATTTT.

The rearrangement links TRBV6-5 to TRBJ2-3, with 7 bases aligning to TRBD1. V was pared by 2 bases and J by 1 base, with 12 bases of the junction left unmatched. The CDR3 consists of 18 residues. Germline values: CDR1 MNHEY, CDR2 SVGAGI. The CDR3: CASSYPFDRVGGTDTQYF. CDR3 nucleotide sequence: TGTGCCAGCAGTTACCCGTTCGACAGGGTGGGCGGCACAGATACGCAGTATTTT.

CDR3 loop: CASSVGDRVVQPQHF. Written as DNA, the CDR3 is TGTGCCAGCAGCGTAGGGGACAGGGTTGTTCAGCCCCAGCATTTT. The chain carries TRBV9 and TRBJ1-5; TRBD1 agrees at 9 bases. CDR1 is SGDLS, CDR2 YYNGEE, per germline. V lost 0 bases, J lost 6 bases, and 4 bases stayed unmatched. The CDR3 runs to 15 residues. Combining the CDR3 with reference TRBV9 and TRBJ1-5 gives the whole variable domain DSGVTQTPKHLITATGQRVTLRCSPRSGDLSVYWYQQSLDQGLQFLIQYYNGEERAKGNILERFSAQQFPDLHSELNLSSLELGDSALYFCASSVGDRVVQPQHFGDGTRLSIL.

This clonotype was seen at least ten times. The gene calls are TRBV12-3 or TRBV12-4 and TRBJ2-3, with 7 bases lining up with TRBD1. The length of the CDR3 is 14 residues. The trim removed 7 bases at V and 4 bases at J, leaving 8 bases unmatched. Here the CDR3 reads CASTPTGRADTQYF. In nucleotides, the CDR3 is TGTGCCAGCACCCCGACAGGGAGAGCAGATACGCAGTATTTT.

The J gene is TRBJ2-6, the V gene TRBV27; 10 bases map to TRBD1. Germline-derived CDR1 and CDR2 are MNHEY and SMNVEV (reference sequence). V shed 6 bases and J 4 bases; nucleotides not matched to a gene: 9. The CDR3 runs to 17 residues. DNA of the CDR3: TGTGCCAGCAGCCTGACAGGGGGCGCGGGGGGGGCCAACGTCCTGACTTTC. Protein product: CASSLTGGAGGANVLTF.

V is TRBV20-1 and J is TRBJ2-1; D possibly corresponds to TRBD2 (5 bases). The CDR3 runs 13 residues. Looked up from germline, CDR1 is DFQATT and CDR2 is SNEGSKA (reference sequence). V shed 5 bases and J shed 6 bases, with 14 bases lying between them. In DNA form, the CDR3 reads TGCAGTGCTCCCTCCCGGGGTCGCAATGAGCAGTTCTTC. Translation: CSAPSRGRNEQFF.

This clonotype appeared many times. The rearrangement uses TRBV6-1 and TRBJ2-3; D possibly corresponds to TRBD1 (6 bases). The CDR3 is 14 amino acids. CDR1 is MNHNS and CDR2 is SASEGT in the germline V gene. Trimming removed 6 bases at V and 0 bases at J, with 10 bases between. The CDR3 nucleotides are TGTGCCAGCAGGCCGGGACATAGCACAGATACGCAGTATTTT. Amino acid sequence: CASRPGHSTDTQYF.